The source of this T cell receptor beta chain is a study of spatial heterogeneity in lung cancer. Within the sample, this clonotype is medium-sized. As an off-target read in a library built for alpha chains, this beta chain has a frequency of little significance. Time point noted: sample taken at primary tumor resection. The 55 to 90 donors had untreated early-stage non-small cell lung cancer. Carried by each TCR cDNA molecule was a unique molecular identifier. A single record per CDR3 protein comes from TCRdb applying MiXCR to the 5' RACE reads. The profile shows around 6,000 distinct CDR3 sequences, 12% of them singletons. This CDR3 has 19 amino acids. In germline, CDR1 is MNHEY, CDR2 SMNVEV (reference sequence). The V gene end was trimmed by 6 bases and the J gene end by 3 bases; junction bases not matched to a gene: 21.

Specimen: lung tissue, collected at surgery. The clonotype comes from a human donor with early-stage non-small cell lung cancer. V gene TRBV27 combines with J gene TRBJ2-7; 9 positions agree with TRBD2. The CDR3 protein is CASRPRTSDPSSLYYEQYF. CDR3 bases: TGTGCCAGCAGACCCAGGACTAGCGACCCATCTTCCCTCTACTACGAGCAGTACTTC.